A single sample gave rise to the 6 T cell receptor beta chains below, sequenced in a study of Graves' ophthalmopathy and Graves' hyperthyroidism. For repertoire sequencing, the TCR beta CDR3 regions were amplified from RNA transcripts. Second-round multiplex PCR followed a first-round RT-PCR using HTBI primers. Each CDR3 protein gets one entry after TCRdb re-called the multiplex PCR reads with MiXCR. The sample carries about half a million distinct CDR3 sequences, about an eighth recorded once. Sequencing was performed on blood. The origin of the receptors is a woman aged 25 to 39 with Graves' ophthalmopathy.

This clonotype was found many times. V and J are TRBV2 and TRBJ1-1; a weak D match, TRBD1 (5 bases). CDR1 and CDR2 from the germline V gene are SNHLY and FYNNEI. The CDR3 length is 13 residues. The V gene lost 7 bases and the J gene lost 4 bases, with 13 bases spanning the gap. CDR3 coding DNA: TGTGCCAGCACCGAGGGGCGGGGCACTGAAGCTTTCTTT. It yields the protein CASTEGRGTEAFF. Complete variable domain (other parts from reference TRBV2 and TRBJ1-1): EPEVTQTPSHQVTQMGQEVILRCVPISNHLYFYWYRQILGQKVEFLVSFYNNEISEKSEIFDDQFSVERPDGSNFTLKIRSTKLEDSAMYFCASTEGRGTEAFFGQGTRLTVV.

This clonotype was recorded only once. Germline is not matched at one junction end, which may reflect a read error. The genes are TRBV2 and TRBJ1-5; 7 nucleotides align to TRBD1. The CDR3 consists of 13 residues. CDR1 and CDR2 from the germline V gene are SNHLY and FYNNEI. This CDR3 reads CASSDRGNQTQHF. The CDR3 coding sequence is TGTGCCAGCAGTGACAGGGGGAATCAGACCCAGCATTTT. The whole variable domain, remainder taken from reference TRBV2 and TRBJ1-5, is EPEVTQTPSHQVTQMGQEVILRCVPISNHLYFYWYRQILGQKVEFLVSFYNNEISEKSEIFDDQFSVERPDGSNFTLKIRSTKLEDSAMYFCASSDRGNQTQHFGDGTRLSIL.

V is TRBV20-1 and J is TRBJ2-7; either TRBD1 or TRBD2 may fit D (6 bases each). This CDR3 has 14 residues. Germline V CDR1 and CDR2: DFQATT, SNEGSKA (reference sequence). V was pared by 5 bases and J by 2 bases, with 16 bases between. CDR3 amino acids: CSAGVRGGTYEQYF. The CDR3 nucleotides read TGCAGTGCTGGGGTTAGAGGGGGGACCTACGAGCAGTACTTC.

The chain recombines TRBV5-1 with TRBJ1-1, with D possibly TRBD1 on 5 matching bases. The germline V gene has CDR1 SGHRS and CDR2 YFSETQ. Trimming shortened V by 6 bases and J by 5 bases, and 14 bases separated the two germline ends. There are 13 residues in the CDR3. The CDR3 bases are TGCGCCAGCACCCTTCGCGGGGGTACTGAAGCTTTCTTT. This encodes CASTLRGGTEAFF.

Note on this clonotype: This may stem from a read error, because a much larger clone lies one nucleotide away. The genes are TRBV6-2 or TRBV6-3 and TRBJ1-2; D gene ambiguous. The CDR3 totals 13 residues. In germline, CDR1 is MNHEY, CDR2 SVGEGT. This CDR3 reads CASRRGSPYGDTF. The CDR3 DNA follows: TGTGCCAGCAGACGCGGGTCCCCCTATGGCGACACCTTC.

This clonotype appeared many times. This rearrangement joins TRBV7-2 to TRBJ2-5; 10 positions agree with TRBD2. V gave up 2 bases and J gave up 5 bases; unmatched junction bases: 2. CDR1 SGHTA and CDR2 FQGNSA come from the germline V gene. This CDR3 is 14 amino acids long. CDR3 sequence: CASSLLAGVETQYF. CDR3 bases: TGTGCCAGCAGCTTACTAGCGGGGGTGGAGACCCAGTACTTC.